A single sample gave rise to the 12 T cell receptor beta chains below, sequenced in a study of T-cell memory formation after mild COVID-19. TCRdb independently ran MiXCR on the 5' RACE reads; one entry per CDR3 protein. The sample includes under 600,000 distinct CDR3 sequences, roughly 20% of them seen just once. Sequenced material: PBMCs or a T cell subset sorted from them (not recorded which). The origin of the receptors is an adult woman who had mild COVID-19 (a few samples of this study predate the infection). Cell type and time point are not known.

This clonotype appeared a few times. This rearrangement joins TRBV5-1 to TRBJ2-2; D possibly corresponds to TRBD1 (6 bases). The CDR3 is 14 residues long. In germline, CDR1 is SGHRS, CDR2 YFSETQ. Trimming removed 4 bases at V and 6 bases at J, with 13 bases between. CDR3 loop: CASSHPQGSGELFF. CDR3 nucleotides: TGCGCCAGCAGCCACCCACAGGGCTCCGGGGAGCTGTTTTTT.

V usage is TRBV12-3 or TRBV12-4 and J usage is TRBJ1-2, with 8 positions matching TRBD1. The length of the CDR3 is 16 residues. Trimming removed 6 bases from V and 8 bases from J; junction bases left unmatched: 17. The CDR3 coding sequence is TGTGCCAGCAGACCGGACAGGGAGGATCCCTTGCGGGGCTACACCTTC. It encodes CASRPDREDPLRGYTF.

The J gene is TRBJ1-4, the V gene TRBV12-3 or TRBV12-4; TRBD1 is a possible D gene (5 bases). Deletions cut 5 bases from V and 1 base from J, with 14 bases between. The CDR3 runs 16 residues. The CDR3 here is CASSPDPGGTNEKLFF. CDR3 bases: TGTGCCAGCAGTCCCGACCCCGGGGGAACTAATGAAAAACTGTTTTTT.

The CDR3 here is CASSWPGGQEYNEQFF. CDR3 nucleotide sequence: TGTGCCAGCAGCTGGCCGGGTGGACAGGAATACAATGAGCAGTTCTTC. V gene TRBV7-9 combines with J gene TRBJ2-1, with 7 bases fitting TRBD1. V lost 4 bases, J lost 4 bases, and 10 bases stayed unmatched. Germline V gives CDR1 SEHNR, CDR2 FQNEAQ (reference sequence). The CDR3 extends over 16 amino acids.

This clonotype turned up a few times. This rearrangement joins TRBV30 to TRBJ2-1; TRBD2 matches 14 bases. The CDR3 is 19 residues long. CDR1 GTSNPN and CDR2 SVGIG come from the germline V gene (reference sequence). V was clipped by 4 bases and J by 3 bases; unmatched bases: 14. The CDR3 sequence: CAWINSGTSGGGNYNEQFF. CDR3 in DNA: TGTGCCTGGATCAATTCCGGGACTAGCGGGGGTGGGAACTACAATGAGCAGTTCTTC.

This clonotype was picked up a small number of times. The chain recombines TRBV27 with TRBJ1-1; a possible D gene is TRBD1 (6 bases). V dropped 4 bases and J dropped 8 bases, with 14 bases sitting between them. Looked up from germline, CDR1 is MNHEY and CDR2 is SMNVEV (reference sequence). The CDR3 has 13 amino acids. The CDR3 spells CASSSYRVEEAFF. CDR3 in DNA: TGTGCCAGCAGTTCGTACAGGGTGGAAGAAGCTTTCTTT.

The V gene is TRBV18, the J gene TRBJ2-6; the D is unclear. The germline V and J ends were trimmed by 5 bases and 0 bases, with 8 bases remaining between them. Germline-derived CDR1 and CDR2 are KGHSH and LQKENI. This CDR3 contains 15 residues. The CDR3 DNA reads TGTGCCAGCTCAACAAAGCACTCTGGGGCCAACGTCCTGACTTTC. It yields the protein CASSTKHSGANVLTF.

There are a few counts of this clonotype. V is TRBV4-2 and J is TRBJ2-4; no firm D call. With 2 bases removed from V and 0 bases from J, the gap between germline ends came to 14 bases. Germline loops: CDR1 LGHNA, CDR2 YNFKEQ. There are 17 residues in the CDR3. The CDR3 nucleotides are TGTGCCAGCAGCCAACGTAGTGGAATACTAGCCAAAAACATTCAGTACTTC. Translation: CASSQRSGILAKNIQYF.

This clonotype was recorded only once. In DNA, the CDR3 is TGTGCCAGCAGCGTAGCTTCCCAGGGGGGCTCACCCCTCCACTTT. This codes for CASSVASQGGSPLHF. The chain has TRBV9 and TRBJ1-6, with 7 bases lining up with TRBD1. There are 15 residues in the CDR3. Unmatched junction bases numbered 7, after V lost 0 bases and J lost 10 bases. The germline V gene has CDR1 SGDLS and CDR2 YYNGEE.

Concerning this clonotype itself: A much larger clone sits a single nucleotide away, making a read error possible. This chain joins TRBV4-1 and TRBJ2-2; unclear D gene. CDR1 MGHRA and CDR2 YSYEKL come from the germline V gene. The CDR3 runs 13 residues. The germline V and J ends were trimmed by 6 bases and 1 base, with 6 bases remaining between them. DNA of the CDR3: TGCGCCAGCAGGTACAGGAACACCGGGGAGCTGTTTTTT. Protein: CASRYRNTGELFF.

This chain uses TRBV12-3 or TRBV12-4 with TRBJ2-5, with TRBD1 as a possible D gene (6 bases). Trimming stripped 7 bases from V and 0 bases from J, with 12 bases between. There are 14 residues in the CDR3. The DNA of the CDR3 is TGTGCCAGCAATTCTAGGGGGTACCAAGAGACCCAGTACTTC. Translation gives CASNSRGYQETQYF.

Only a few counts were recorded for this clonotype. V usage is TRBV7-3 and J usage is TRBJ2-2, with D unresolved. Trimming pared 4 bases from V and 6 bases from J, leaving 9 bases between. Germline CDR1 and CDR2: SGHTA and FQGTGA. The CDR3 runs to 13 residues. CDR3 bases: TGTGCCAGCAGCTCCCAGAGTTCCGGGGAGCTGTTTTTT. The encoded protein is CASSSQSSGELFF.